This T cell receptor beta chain came from a study of PD-L1 blockade in urothelial cancer. Study information: Chemotherapy regimens numbering 0 to 3 had been given to patients. Blood was subjected to analysis at 3 weeks (second dose) and 6 weeks following treatment start. Typically, measured as a median, blood samples had 141,255 T cells.

Time point denoted: peripheral blood 6 weeks after treatment start. This clone was counted only a few times. Generated by immunoSEQ multiplex PCR, the TCRdb table keeps only in-frame clones and is missing some. The sample consists of 100,000 to 150,000 clones, roughly 88% of them appearing once. The TCR originated in a man in his fifties with urothelial cancer. The sequencing here drew on PBMCs, taken around atezolizumab (anti-PD-L1) treatment.

The CDR3, as DNA: TGTGCCAGCAGCACGGTAGGCCGGGACGAGCAGTACTTC. This translates into CASSTVGRDEQYF. The V gene is TRBV11-2, the J gene TRBJ2-7; D uncertain. This CDR3 comprises 13 residues. V was pared by 5 bases and J by 5 bases, with 13 bases between. Germline CDR1 SGHAT, CDR2 FQNNGV.